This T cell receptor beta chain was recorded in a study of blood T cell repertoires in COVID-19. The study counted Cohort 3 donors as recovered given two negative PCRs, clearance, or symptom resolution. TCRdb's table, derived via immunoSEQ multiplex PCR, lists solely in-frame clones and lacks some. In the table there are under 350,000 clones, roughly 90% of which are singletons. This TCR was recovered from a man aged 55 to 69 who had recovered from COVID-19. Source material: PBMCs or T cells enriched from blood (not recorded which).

The CDR3 region has the DNA TGTGCCAGCCGCCCTAGCGGGCTACACGCGAACACCGGGGAGCTGTTTTTT. Protein product: CASRPSGLHANTGELFF. J is TRBJ2-2 and V is TRBV3-1 (or the pseudogene TRBV3-2); TRBD2 matches at 8 bases. Trimming took 8 bases from V and 0 from J; bases not matched to a gene: 11. The CDR3 is 17 amino acids. Germline V gives CDR1 LGHDT, CDR2 YNNKEL (reference sequence).